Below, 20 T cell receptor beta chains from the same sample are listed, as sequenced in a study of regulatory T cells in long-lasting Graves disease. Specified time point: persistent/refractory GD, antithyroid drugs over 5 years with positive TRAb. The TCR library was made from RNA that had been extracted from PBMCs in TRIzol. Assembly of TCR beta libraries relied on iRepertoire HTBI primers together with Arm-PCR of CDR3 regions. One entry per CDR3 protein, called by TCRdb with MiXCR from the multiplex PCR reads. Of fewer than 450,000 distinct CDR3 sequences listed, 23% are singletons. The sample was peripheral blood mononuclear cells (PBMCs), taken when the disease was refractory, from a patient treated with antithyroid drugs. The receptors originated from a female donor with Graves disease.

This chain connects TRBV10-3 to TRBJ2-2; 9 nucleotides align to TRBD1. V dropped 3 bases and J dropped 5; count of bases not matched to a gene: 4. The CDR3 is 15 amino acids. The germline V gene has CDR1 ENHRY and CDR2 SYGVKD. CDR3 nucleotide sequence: TGTGCCATCAGTGACCCGGGACAGGGTACCGGGGAGCTGTTTTTT. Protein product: CAISDPGQGTGELFF.

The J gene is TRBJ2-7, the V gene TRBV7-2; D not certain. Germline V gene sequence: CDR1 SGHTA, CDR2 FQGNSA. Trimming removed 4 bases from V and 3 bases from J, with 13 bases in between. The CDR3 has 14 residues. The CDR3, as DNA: TGTGCCAGCAGCTCACGACGACACGGCTACGAGCAGTACTTC. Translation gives CASSSRRHGYEQYF.

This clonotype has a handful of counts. CDR3 protein: CASSPGVRQPQHF. The CDR3 nucleotides read TGTGCCAGCTCACCAGGGGTTCGTCAGCCCCAGCATTTT. The V call is TRBV18, the J call TRBJ1-5; D ambiguous. CDR1 is KGHSH, CDR2 LQKENI, per germline. V gave up 2 bases and J gave up 6 bases, with 8 bases separating them. The CDR3 contains 13 residues.

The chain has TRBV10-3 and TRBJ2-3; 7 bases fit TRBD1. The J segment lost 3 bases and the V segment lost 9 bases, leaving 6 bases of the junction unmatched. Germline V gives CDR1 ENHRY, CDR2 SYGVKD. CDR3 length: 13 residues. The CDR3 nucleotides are TGTGCCATTTGGACAGGCCTTACAGATACGCAGTATTTT. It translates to CAIWTGLTDTQYF.

CDR3 sequence: CASSPEGNGYTF. The CDR3 bases are TGTGCCAGCTCACCGGAGGGAAATGGCTACACCTTC. V is TRBV18 and J is TRBJ1-2, with no clear D. There are 12 residues in the CDR3. From germline, CDR1 is KGHSH and CDR2 LQKENI. Trimming took off 3 bases at V and 6 bases at J, with 8 bases between the two ends.

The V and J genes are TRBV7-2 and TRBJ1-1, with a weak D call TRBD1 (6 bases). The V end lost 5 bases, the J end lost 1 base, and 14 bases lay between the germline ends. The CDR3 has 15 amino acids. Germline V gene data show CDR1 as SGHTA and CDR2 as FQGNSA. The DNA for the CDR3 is TGTGCCAGCAGCCCCCGGGGGGGACAGAACACTGAAGCTTTCTTT. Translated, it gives CASSPRGGQNTEAFF.

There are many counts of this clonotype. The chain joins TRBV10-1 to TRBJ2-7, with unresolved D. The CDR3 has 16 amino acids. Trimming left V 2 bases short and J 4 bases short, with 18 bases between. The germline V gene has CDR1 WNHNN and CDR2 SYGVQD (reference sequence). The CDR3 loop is CASSEPFEQHHYEQYF. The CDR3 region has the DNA TGCGCCAGCAGTGAGCCCTTTGAGCAGCACCATTACGAGCAGTACTTC.

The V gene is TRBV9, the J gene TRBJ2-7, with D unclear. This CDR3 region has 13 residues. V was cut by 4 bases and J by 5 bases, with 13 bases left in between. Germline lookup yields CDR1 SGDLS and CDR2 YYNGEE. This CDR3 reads CASSSLERDEQYF. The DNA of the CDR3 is TGTGCCAGCAGCTCCTTAGAGCGAGACGAGCAGTACTTC.

The CDR3 here is CASSLILAGVSTGELFF. In nucleotides, the CDR3 is TGTGCCAGCAGTTTAATACTAGCGGGAGTTAGCACCGGGGAGCTGTTTTTT. This rearrangement joins TRBV28 to TRBJ2-2; 11 nucleotides line up with TRBD2. With 2 bases clipped from V and 4 bases from J, the junction kept 6 bases outside the gene matches. This CDR3 has 17 residues. The germline V gene has CDR1 MDHEN and CDR2 SYDVKM.

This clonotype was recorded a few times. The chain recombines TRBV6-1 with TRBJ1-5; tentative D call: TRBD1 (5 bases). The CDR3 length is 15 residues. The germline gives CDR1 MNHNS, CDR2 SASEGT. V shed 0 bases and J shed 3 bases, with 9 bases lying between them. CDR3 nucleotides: TGTGCCAGCAGTGAAGCCAGGGACCTCAATCAGCCCCAGCATTTT. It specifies CASSEARDLNQPQHF.

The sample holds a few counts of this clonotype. CDR3 region: CAISAGGRETQYF. In DNA, the CDR3 is TGTGCCATTTCAGCGGGAGGAAGAGAGACCCAGTACTTC. The chain uses TRBV10-3 and TRBJ2-5; 9 bases match TRBD2. The CDR3 consists of 13 residues. With V trimmed by 9 bases and J by 4 bases, 6 bases remained unmatched. From germline, CDR1 is ENHRY and CDR2 SYGVKD.

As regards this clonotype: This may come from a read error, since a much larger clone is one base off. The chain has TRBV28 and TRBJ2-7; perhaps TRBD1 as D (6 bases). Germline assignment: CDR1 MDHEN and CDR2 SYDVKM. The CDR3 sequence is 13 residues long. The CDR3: CASRTQGRYGQYF. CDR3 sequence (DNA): TGTGCCAGCAGGACGCAGGGGCGGTACGGGCAGTACTTC. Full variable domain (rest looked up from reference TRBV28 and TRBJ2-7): DVKVTQSSRYLVKRTGEKVFLECVQDMDHENMFWYRQDPGLGLRLIYFSYDVKMKEKGDIPEGYSVSREKKERFSLILESASTNQTSMYLCASRTQGRYGQYFGPGTRLTVT.

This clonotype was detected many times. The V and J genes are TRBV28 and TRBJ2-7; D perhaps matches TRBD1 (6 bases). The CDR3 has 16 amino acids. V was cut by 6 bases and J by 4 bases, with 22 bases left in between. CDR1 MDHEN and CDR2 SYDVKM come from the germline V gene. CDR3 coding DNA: TGTGCCAGCAGCGAGGCGACGGGACATCATTTGTACGAGCAGTACTTC. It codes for CASSEATGHHLYEQYF. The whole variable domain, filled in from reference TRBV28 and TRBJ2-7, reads DVKVTQSSRYLVKRTGEKVFLECVQDMDHENMFWYRQDPGLGLRLIYFSYDVKMKEKGDIPEGYSVSREKKERFSLILESASTNQTSMYLCASSEATGHHLYEQYFGPGTRLTVT.

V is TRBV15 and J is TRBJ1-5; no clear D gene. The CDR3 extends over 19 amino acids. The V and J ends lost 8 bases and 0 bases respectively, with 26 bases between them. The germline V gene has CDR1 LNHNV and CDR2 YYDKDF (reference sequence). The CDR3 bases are TGTGCCACCGGTGTGTTTGTAATTTCCACCTGGAATAGCAATCAGCCCCAGCATTTT. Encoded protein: CATGVFVISTWNSNQPQHF. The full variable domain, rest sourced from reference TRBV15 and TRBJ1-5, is DAMVIQNPRYQVTQFGKPVTLSCSQTLNHNVMYWYQQKSSQAPKLLFHYYDKDFNNEADTPDNFQSRRPNTSFCFLDIRSPGLGDTAMYLCATGVFVISTWNSNQPQHFGDGTRLSIL.

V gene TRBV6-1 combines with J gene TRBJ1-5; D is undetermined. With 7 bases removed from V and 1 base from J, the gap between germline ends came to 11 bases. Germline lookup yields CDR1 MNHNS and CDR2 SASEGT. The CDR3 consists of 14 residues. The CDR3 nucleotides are TGTGCCAGCACCCCCTCGGGGAGCAATCAGCCCCAGCATTTT. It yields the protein CASTPSGSNQPQHF.

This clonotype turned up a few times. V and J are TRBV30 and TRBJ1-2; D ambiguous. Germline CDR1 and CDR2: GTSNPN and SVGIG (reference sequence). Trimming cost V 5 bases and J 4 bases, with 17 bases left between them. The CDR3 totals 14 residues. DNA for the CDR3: TGTGCCTGGGAGTGGGCCGGTTCGGGCTATGGCTACACCTTC. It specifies CAWEWAGSGYGYTF. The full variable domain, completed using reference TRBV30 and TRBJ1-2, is SQTIHQWPATLVQPVGSPLSLECTVEGTSNPNLYWYRQAAGRGLQLLFYSVGIGQISSEVPQNLSASRPQDRQFILSSKKLLLSDSGFYLCAWEWAGSGYGYTFGSGTRLTVV.

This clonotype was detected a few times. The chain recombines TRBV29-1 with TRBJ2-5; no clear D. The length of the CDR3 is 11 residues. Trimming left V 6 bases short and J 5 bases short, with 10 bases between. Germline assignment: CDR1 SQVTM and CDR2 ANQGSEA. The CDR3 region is CSVGGDETQYF. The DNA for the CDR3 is TGCAGCGTGGGTGGAGATGAGACCCAGTACTTC.

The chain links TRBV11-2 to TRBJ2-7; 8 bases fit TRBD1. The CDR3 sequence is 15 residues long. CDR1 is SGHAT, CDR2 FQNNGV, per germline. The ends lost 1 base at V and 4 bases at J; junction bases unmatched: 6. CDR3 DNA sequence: TGTGCCAGCAGCTTAGCAGGGGGCGATCTATACGAGCAGTACTTC. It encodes CASSLAGGDLYEQYF.

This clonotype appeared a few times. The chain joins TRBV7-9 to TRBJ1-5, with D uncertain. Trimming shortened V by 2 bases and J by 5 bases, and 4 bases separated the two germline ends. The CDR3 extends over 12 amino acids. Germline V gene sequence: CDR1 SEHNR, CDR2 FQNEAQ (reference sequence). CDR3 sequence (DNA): TGTGCCAGCAGCTTATTCGATCAGCCCCAGCATTTT. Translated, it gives CASSLFDQPQHF. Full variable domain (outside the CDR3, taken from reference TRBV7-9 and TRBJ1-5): DTGVSQNPRHKITKRGQNVTFRCDPISEHNRLYWYRQTLGQGPEFLTYFQNEAQLEKSRLLSDRFSAERPKGSFSTLEIQRTEQGDSAMYLCASSLFDQPQHFGDGTRLSIL.

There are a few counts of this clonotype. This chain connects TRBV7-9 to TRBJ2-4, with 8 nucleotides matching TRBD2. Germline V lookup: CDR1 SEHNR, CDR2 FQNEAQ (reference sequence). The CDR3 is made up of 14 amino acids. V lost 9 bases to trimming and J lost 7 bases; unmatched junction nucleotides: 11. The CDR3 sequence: CASQISGSVNIQYF. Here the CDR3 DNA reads TGTGCCAGTCAAATCAGCGGGAGCGTGAACATTCAGTACTTC.